In its sample, the clone carrying this T cell receptor (beta chain) was seen a few times. Its specificity is unknown. The repertoire was sequenced with immunoSEQ multiplex PCR; TCRdb's copy has only in-frame clones and lacks some. The sample lists 150,000 or so clones, around 89% occurring once. Germline CDR1 reads GTSNPN; CDR2 reads SVGIG (reference sequence). This CDR3 spans 15 amino acids. Trimming at V came to 0 bases and at J to 6 bases, leaving 6 bases not matched to a gene. The record originates from a study of T cell responses to AZD1222 COVID-19 vaccine. Whole-study context: Second-dose timings of about 4 or about 12 weeks were pooled. Regarding the study as a whole: Baseline seropositivity characterized only 5 or 6 AZD1222 recipients.

The chain has TRBV30 and TRBJ2-3; 10 bases match TRBD2. This sequence was found in an adult in good health. The input for sequencing was peripheral blood, taken on day 0 of AZD1222 vaccination. CDR3 protein: CAWSVGTSDADTQYF. The CDR3 DNA follows: TGTGCCTGGAGTGTAGGGACTAGCGATGCGGATACGCAGTATTTT.